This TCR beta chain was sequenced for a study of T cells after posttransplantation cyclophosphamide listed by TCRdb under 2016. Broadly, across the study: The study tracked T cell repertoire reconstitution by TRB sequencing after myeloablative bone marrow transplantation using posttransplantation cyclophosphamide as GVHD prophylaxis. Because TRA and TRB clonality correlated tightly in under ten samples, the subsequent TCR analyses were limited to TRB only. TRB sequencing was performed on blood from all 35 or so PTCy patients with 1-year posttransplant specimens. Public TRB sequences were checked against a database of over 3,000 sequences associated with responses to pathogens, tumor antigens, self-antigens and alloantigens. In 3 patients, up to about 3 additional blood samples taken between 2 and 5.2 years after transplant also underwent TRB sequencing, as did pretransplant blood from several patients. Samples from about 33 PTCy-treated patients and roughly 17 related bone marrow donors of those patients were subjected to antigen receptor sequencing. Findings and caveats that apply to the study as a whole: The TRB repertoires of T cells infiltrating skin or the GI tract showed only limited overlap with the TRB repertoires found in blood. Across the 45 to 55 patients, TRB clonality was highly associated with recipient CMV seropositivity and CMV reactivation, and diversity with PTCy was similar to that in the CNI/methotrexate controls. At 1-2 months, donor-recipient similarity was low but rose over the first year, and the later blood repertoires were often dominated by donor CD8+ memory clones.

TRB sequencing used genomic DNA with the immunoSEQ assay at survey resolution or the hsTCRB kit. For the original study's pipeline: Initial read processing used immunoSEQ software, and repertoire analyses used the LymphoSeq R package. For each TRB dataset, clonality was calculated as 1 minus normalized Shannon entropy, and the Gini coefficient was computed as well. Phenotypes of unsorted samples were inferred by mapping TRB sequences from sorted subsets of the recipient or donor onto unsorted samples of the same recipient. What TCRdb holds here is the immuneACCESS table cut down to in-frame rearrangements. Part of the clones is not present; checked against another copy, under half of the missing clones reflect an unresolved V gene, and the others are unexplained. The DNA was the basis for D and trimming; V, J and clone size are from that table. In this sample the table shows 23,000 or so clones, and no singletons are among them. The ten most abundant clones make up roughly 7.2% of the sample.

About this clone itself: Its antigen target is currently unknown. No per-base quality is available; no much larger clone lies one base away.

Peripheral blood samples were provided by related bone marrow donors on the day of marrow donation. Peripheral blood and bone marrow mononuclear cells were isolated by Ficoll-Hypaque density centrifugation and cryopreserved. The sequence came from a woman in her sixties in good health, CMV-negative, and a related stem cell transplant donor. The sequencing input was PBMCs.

This receptor carries the CDR3 CASSLHPTGTVNQPQHF. The nucleotide sequence reads TGTGCCAGCAGTTTACACCCAACCGGGACAGTAAATCAGCCCCAGCATTTT. The chain was built from TRBV28 and TRBJ1-5; 7 central bases correspond to TRBD1. The CDR3 goes from the cysteine to the phenylalanine over 17 residues. The sequence is cut down to CDR3 DNA, 51 bases in frame from base 1. From V the trimming removes 2 bases and from J it removes 4 bases, while the gene matches leave 11 bases of the junction unaccounted for. The germline V gene encodes CDR1 MDHEN and CDR2 SYDVKM.